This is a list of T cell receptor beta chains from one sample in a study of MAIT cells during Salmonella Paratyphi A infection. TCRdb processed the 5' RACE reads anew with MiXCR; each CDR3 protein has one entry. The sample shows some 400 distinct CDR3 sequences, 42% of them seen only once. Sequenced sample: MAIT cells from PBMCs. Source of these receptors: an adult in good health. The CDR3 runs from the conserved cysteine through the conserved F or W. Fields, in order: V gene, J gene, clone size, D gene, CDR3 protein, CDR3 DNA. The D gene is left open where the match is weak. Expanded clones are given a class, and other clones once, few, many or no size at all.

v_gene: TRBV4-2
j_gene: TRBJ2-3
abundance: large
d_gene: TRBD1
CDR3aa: CASSQDRGGTDTQYF
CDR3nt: TGTGCCAGCAGCCAGGACAGGGGGGGGACAGATACGCAGTATTTT

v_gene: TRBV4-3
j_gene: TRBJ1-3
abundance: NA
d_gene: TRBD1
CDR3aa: CASSQEGGRGGNTIYF
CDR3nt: TGCGCCAGCAGCCAAGAAGGGGGCAGGGGGGGAAACACCATATATTTT

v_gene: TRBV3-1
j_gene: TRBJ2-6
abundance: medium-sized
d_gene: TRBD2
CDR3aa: CASSQGGSSGGANVLTF
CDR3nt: TGTGCCAGCAGCCAGGGGGGGTCCTCAGGTGGGGCCAACGTCCTGACTTTC

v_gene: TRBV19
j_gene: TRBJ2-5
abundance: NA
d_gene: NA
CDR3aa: CASRTASSTQYF
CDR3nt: TGTGCCAGTCGAACAGCATCCTCGACCCAGTACTTC

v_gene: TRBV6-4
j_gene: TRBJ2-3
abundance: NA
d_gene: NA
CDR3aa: CASSDRESDTQYF
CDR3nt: TGTGCCAGCAGTGACAGGGAATCAGATACGCAGTATTTT

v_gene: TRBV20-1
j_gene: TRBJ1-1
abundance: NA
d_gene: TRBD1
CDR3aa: CSARTGDTEAFF
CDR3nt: TGCAGTGCTAGGACAGGGGACACTGAAGCTTTCTTT

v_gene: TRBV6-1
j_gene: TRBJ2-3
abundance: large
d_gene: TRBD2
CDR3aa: CASSGLAGGPDTQYF
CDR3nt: TGTGCCAGCAGTGGACTAGCGGGAGGACCAGATACGCAGTATTTT

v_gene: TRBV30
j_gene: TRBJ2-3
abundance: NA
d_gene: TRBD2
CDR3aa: CAWSITLAGGRDTQYF
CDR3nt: TGTGCCTGGAGTATAACTCTAGCGGGGGGGAGGGATACGCAGTATTTT

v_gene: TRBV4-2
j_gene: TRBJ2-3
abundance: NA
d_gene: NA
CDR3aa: CASSQEGQAGADTQYF
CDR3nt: TGTGCCAGCAGCCAAGAGGGACAGGCGGGAGCAGATACGCAGTATTTT

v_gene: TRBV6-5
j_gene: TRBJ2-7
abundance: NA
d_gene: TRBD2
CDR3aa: CASSYTSGSSYEQYF
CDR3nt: TGTGCCAGCAGTTACACTAGCGGGAGCTCCTACGAGCAGTACTTC

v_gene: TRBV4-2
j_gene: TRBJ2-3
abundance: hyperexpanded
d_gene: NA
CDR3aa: CASSQGVEADTQYF
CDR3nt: TGTGCCAGCAGCCAAGGGGTAGAAGCAGATACGCAGTATTTT

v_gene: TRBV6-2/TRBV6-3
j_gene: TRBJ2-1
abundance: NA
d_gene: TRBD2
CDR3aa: CASSYTSGSYNEQFF
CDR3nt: TGTGCCAGCAGTTACACTAGCGGCTCCTACAATGAGCAGTTCTTC

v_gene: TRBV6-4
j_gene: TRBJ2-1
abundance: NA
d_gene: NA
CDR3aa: CASSLKGEWNKQFF
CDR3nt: TGTGCCAGTAGCCTTAAGGGGGAGTGGAATAAGCAGTTCTTC

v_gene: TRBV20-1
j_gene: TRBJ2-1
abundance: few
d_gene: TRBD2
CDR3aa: CSATSGTSGYNEQFF
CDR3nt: TGCAGTGCTACCAGCGGGACTAGCGGGTACAATGAGCAGTTCTTC

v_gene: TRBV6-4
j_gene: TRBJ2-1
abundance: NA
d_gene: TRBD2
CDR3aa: CASSDGTSSNEQFF
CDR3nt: TGTGCCAGCAGTGACGGGACTAGTTCCAATGAGCAGTTCTTC

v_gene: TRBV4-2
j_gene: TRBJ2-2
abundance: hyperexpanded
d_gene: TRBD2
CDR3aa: CASSQDPSGGAGELFF
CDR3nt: TGTGCCAGCAGCCAAGATCCTAGCGGGGGGGCCGGGGAGCTGTTTTTT